The T cell receptor beta chain under discussion was sequenced for a study of human T cells and chemical hapten exposure. Study-wide context: Patients additionally received therapeutic doses of diphenylcyclopropenone on the scalp once a week, and this continued throughout the approximately 25-week study.

Methods used by the authors: A per-sample median of approximately 100,000 TCRs was observed, with a range of about 23,224 to 750,000. TCRdb called the RACE reads again in MiXCR, with one record for every CDR3 protein. TCRdb, rather than the study authors, made the V and J calls. The sample records just under 350,000 distinct CDR3 sequences, under 8% being singletons. The time point is: patch test 1, 2 weeks after DPC sensitization. Treatment meaning: therapeutic diphenylcyclopropenone sensitization with weekly scalp DPC. This clonotype came up many times. The sequence derives from a young woman with alopecia areata. Some clones in this sample may be carry-over from other donors' samples. This specimen consisted of whole blood, obtained in connection with sensitization to the hapten diphenylcyclopropenone (DPC).

CDR3 in DNA: TGCGCCAGCAGCCCGGGACTAGCGGTCTACGAGCAGTACTTC. It specifies CASSPGLAVYEQYF. V is TRBV4-3 and J is TRBJ2-7; 11 bases are a match to TRBD2. The length of the CDR3 is 14 residues. Germline values: CDR1 LGHNA, CDR2 YSLEER. Germline trimming cut 4 bases from V and 3 bases from J; bases unmatched to any gene: 2.